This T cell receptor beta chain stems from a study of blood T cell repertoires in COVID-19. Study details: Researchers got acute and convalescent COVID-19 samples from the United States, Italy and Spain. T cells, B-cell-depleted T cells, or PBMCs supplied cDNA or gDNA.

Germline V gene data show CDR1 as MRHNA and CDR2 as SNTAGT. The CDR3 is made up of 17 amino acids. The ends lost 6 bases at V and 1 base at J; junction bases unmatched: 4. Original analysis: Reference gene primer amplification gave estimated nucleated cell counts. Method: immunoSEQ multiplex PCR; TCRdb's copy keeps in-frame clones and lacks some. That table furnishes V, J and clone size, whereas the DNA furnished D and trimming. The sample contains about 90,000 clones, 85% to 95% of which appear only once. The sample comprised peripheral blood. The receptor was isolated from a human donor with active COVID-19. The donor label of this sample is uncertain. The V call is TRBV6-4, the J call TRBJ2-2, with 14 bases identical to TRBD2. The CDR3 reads CASRGLAGGQNTGELFF. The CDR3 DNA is TGTGCCAGCAGAGGACTAGCGGGGGGCCAGAACACCGGGGAGCTGTTTTTT.